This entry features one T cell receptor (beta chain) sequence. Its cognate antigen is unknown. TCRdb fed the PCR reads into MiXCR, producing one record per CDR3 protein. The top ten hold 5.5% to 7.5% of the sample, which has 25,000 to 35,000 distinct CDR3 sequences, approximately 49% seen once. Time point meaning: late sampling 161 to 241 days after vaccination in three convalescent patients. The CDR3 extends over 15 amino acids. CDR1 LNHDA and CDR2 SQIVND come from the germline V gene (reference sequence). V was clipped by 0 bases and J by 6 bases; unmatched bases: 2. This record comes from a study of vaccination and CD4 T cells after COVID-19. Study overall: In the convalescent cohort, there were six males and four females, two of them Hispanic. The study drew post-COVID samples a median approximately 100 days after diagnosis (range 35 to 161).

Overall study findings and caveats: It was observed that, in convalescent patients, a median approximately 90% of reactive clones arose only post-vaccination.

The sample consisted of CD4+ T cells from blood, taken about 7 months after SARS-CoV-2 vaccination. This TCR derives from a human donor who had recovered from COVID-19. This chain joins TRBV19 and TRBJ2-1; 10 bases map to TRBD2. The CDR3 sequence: CASSIETSGSNEQFF. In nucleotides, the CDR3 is TGTGCCAGTAGTATAGAGACTAGCGGGTCCAATGAGCAGTTCTTC. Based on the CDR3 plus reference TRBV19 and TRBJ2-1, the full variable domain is DGGITQSPKYLFRKEGQNVTLSCEQNLNHDAMYWYRQDPGQGLRLIYYSQIVNDFQKGDIAEGYSVSREKKESFPLTVTSAQKNPTAFYLCASSIETSGSNEQFFGPGTRLTVL.